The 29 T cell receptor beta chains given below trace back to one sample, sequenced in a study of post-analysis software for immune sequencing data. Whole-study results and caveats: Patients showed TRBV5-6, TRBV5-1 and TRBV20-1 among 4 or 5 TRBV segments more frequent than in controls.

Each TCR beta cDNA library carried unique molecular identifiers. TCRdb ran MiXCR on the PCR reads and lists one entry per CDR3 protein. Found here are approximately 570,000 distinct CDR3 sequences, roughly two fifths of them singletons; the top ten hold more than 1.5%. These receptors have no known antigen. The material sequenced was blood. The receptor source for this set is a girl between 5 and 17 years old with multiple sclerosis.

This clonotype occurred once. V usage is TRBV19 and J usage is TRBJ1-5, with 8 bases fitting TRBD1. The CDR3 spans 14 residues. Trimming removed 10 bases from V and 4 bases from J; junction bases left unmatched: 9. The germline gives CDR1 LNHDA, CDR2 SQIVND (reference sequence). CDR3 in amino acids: CAMSDRGRNQPQHF. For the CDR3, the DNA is TGTGCCATGTCAGACAGGGGTCGAAATCAGCCCCAGCATTTT.

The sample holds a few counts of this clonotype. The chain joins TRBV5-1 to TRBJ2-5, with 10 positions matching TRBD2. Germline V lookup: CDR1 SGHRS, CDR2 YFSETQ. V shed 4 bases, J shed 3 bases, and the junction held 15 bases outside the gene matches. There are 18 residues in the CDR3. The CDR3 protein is CASSDPRGLAAAEETQYF. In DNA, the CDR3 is TGCGCCAGCAGCGACCCGAGAGGACTAGCGGCCGCCGAAGAGACCCAGTACTTC.

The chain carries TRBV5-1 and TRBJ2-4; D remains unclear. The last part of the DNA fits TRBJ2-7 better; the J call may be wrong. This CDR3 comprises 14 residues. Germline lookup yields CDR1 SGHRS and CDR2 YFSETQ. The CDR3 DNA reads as TGCGCCAGCAGCCCCCGGGTAGCAGCATGCGAGCAGTACTTC. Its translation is CASSPRVAACEQYF.

The CDR3 DNA reads TGCGCCAGCAGCCAAGTTAGTATACTAGGCACCTACGAGCAGTACTTC. Translation gives CASSQVSILGTYEQYF. This chain uses TRBV4-1 with TRBJ2-7; D perhaps matches TRBD2 (5 bases). Deletions cut 1 base from V and 2 bases from J, with 15 bases between. This CDR3 spans 16 amino acids. Germline CDR1 reads MGHRA; CDR2 reads YSYEKL.

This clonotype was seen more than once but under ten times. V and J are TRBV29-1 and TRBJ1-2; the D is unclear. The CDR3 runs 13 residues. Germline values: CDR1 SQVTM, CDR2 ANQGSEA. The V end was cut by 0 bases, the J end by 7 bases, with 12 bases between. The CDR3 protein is CSVEDLRLGGYTF. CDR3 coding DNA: TGCAGCGTTGAAGATCTGCGGCTTGGTGGCTACACCTTC.

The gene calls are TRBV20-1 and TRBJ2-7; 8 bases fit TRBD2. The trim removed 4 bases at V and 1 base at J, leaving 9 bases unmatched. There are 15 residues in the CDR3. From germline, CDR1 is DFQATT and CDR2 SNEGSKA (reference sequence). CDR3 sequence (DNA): TGCAGTGCTATCAGTTTAGCGGGACTTTCCTACGAGCAGTACTTC. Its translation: CSAISLAGLSYEQYF.

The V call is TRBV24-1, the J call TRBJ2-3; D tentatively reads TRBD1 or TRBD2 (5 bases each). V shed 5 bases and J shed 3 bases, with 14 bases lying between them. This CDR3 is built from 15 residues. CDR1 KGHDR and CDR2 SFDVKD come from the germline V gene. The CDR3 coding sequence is TGTGCCACCAGTGGTTCCGGGACGGCAACAGATACGCAGTATTTT. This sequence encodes CATSGSGTATDTQYF.

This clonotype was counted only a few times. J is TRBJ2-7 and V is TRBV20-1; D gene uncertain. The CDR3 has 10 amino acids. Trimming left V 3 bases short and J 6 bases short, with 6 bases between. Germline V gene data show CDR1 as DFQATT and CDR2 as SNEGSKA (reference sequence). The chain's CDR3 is CSASSGEQYF. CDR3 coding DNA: TGCAGTGCTAGTTCTGGCGAGCAGTACTTC.

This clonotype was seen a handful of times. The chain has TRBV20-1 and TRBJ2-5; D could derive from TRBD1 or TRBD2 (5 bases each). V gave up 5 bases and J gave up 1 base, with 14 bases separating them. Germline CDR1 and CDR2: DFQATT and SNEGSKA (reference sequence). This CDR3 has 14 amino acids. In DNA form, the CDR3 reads TGCAGTGCTCGGGACCGCTGCACCCAAGAGACCCAGTACTTC. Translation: CSARDRCTQETQYF.

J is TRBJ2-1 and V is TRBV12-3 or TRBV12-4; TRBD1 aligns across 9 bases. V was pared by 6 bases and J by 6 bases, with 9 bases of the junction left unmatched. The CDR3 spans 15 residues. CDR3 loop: CASRPGQGHPNEQFF. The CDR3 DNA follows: TGTGCCAGCAGACCGGGACAGGGCCATCCCAATGAGCAGTTCTTC.

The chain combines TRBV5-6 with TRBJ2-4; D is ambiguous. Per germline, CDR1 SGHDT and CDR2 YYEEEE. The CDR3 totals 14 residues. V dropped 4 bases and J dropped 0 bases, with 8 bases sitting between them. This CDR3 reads CASSPRLAKNIQYF. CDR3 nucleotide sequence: TGTGCCAGCAGCCCTCGGCTAGCCAAAAACATTCAGTACTTC.

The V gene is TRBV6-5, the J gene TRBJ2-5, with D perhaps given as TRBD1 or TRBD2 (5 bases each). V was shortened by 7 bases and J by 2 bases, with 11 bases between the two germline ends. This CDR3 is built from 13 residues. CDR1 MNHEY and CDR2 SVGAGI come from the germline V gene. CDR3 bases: TGTGCCAGCAAACTGGGACCTCAAGAGACCCAGTACTTC. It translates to CASKLGPQETQYF.

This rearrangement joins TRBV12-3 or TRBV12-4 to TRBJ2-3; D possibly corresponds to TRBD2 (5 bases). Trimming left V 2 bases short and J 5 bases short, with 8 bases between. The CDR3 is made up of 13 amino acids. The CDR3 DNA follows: TGTGCCAGCAGTTTAACTAGAAGAGATACGCAGTATTTT. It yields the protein CASSLTRRDTQYF.

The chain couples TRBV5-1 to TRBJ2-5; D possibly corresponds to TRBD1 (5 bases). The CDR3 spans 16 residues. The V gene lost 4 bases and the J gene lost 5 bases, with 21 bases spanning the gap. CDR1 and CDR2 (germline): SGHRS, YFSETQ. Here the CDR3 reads CASSLSGLLGRETQYF. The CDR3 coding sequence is TGCGCCAGCAGCCTTTCAGGGCTCCTCGGACGGGAGACCCAGTACTTC.

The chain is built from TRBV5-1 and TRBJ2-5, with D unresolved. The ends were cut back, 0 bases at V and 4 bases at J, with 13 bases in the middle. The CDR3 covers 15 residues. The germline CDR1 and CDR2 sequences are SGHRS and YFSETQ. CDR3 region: CASSLGTVTGETQYF. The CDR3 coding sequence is TGCGCCAGCAGCTTGGGGACGGTCACGGGAGAGACCCAGTACTTC.

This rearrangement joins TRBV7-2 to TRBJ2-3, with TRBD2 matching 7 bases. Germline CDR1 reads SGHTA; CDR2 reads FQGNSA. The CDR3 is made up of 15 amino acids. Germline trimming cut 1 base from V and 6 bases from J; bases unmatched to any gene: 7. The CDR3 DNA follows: TGTGCCAGCAGCTTAGGCTGGCGGGGGAGGGATACGCAGTATTTT. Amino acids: CASSLGWRGRDTQYF.

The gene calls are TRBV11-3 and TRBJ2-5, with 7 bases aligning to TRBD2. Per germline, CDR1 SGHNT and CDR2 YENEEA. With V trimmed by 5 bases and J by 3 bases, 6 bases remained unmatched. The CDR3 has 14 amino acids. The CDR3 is CASSLRTSEETQYF. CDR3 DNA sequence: TGTGCCAGCAGCCTCAGAACTAGCGAAGAGACCCAGTACTTC.

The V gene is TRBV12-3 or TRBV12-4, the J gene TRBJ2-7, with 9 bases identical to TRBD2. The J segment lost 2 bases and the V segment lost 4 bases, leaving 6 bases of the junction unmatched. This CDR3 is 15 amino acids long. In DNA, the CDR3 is TGTGCCAGCAGTTCTAGCGGGGCCACGACCTACGAGCAGTACTTC. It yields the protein CASSSSGATTYEQYF.

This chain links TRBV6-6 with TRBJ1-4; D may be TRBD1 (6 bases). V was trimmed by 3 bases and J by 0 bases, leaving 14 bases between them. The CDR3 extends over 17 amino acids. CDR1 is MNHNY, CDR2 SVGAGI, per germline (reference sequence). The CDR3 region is CASSYGPQGATNEKLFF. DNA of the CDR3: TGTGCCAGCAGTTATGGGCCACAGGGTGCAACTAATGAAAAACTGTTTTTT.

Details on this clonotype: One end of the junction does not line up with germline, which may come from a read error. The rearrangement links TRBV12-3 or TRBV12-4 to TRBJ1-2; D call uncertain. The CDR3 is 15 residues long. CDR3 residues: CASSIASAAGYGYTF. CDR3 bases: TGTGCCAGCAGTATAGCGTCCGCCGCGGGCTATGGCTACACCTTC.

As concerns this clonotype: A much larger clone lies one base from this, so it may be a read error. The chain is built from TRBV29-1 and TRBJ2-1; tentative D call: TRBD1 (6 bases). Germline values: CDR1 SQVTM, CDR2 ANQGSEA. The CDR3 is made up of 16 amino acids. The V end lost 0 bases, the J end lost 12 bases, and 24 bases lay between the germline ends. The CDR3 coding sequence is TGCAGCGTTGAAGATTCCGGCAGGGGATTGTTTGGGATGCAGTTCTTC. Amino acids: CSVEDSGRGLFGMQFF.

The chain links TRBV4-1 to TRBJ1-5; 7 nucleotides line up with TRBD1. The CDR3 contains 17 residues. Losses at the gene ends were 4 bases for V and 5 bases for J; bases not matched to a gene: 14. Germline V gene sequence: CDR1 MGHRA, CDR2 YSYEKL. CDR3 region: CASSLTPGQGGDQPQHF. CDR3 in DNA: TGCGCCAGCAGCCTCACCCCGGGTCAGGGGGGCGATCAGCCCCAGCATTTT.

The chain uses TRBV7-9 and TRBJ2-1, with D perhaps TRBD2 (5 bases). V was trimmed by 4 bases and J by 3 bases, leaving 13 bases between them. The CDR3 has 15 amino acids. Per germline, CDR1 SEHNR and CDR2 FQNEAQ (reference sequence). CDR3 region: CASSSTEGSYNEQFF. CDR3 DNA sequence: TGTGCCAGCAGCTCCACTGAGGGCAGCTACAATGAGCAGTTCTTC.

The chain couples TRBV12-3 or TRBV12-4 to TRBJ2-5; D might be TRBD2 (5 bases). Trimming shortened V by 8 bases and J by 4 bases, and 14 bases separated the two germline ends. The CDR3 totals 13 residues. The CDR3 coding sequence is TGTGCCAGCGGATTAGCGAGAAGAGAGACCCAGTACTTC. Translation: CASGLARRETQYF.

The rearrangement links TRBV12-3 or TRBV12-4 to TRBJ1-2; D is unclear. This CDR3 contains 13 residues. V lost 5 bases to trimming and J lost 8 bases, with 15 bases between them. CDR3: CASSTPTTYGYTF. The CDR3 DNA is TGTGCCAGCAGTACCCCGACAACCTACGGCTACACCTTC.

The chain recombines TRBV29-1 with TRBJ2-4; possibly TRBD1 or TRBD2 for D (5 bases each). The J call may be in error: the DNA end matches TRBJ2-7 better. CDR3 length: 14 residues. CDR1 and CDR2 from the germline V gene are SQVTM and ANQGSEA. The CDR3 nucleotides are TGCAGCGTTGAAGTGGGCAGGGAGAGCTACGAGCAGTACTTC. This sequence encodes CSVEVGRESYEQYF.

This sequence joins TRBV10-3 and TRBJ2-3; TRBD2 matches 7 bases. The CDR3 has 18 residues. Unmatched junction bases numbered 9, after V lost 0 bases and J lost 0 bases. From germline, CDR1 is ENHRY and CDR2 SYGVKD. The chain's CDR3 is CAISESTRGRVSTDTQYF. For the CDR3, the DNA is TGTGCCATCAGTGAGTCGACGCGGGGGAGAGTTAGCACAGATACGCAGTATTTT.

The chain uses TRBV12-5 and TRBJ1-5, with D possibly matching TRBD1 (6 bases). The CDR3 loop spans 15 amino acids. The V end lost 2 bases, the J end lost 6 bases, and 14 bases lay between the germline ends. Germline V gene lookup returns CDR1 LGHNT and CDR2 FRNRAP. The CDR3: CASGLNLQGGQPQHF. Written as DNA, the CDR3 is TGTGCTAGTGGTTTGAACCTACAGGGAGGTCAGCCCCAGCATTTT.

CDR3 DNA: TGTGCCACCAGTGGTGGGGGAAACGAGCAGTACTTC. Amino acids: CATSGGGNEQYF. The chain uses TRBV24-1 and TRBJ2-7; the D call may be TRBD1 or TRBD2 (5 bases each). Per germline, CDR1 KGHDR and CDR2 SFDVKD. The CDR3 length is 12 residues. The ends were cut back, 5 bases at V and 5 bases at J, with 9 bases in the middle.